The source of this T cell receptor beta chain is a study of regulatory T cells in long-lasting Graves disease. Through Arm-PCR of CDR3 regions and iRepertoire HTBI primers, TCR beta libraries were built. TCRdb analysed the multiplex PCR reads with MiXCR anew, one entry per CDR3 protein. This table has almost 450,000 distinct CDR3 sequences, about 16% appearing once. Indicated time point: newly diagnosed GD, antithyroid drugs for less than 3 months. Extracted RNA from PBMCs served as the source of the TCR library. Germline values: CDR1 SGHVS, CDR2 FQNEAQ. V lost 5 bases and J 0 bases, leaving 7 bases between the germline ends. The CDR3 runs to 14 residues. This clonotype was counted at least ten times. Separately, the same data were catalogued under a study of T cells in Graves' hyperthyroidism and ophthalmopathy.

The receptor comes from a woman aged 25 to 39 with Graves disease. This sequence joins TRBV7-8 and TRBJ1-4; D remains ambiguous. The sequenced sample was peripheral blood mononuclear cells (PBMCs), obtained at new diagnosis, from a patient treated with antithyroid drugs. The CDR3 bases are TGTGCCAGCAGCCCACGCTCAACTAATGAAAAACTGTTTTTT. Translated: CASSPRSTNEKLFF.